The 30 T cell receptor beta chains given below trace back to one sample, sequenced in a study of spatial heterogeneity in lung cancer. Time point indicated: sample taken at primary tumor resection. From tumor, nontumor lung or frozen PBMC, whole RNA was taken unsorted for sequencing. TCRdb reprocessed the 5' RACE reads with MiXCR, giving one entry per CDR3 protein. In the table there are under 8,500 distinct CDR3 sequences, about 5% of which are singletons. The sample in question was normal lung tissue next to the tumor, obtained at surgery. These receptors were collected from a female donor with early-stage non-small cell lung cancer.

By frequency in the sample, this clonotype is medium-sized. As DNA, the CDR3 is TGTGCCAGCAGCCCCCGTTGGCGTCGGGAGACGGGGGACAATGAGCAGTTCTTC. Amino acids: CASSPRWRRETGDNEQFF. J is TRBJ2-1 and V is TRBV6-2 or TRBV6-3, with D possibly TRBD2 on 6 matching bases. Per the germline V gene, CDR1 is MNHEY and CDR2 is SVGEGT. Trimming took off 6 bases at V and 5 bases at J, with 26 bases between the two ends. This CDR3 contains 18 residues.

This clonotype was observed at least ten times. This rearrangement joins TRBV2 to TRBJ1-2; no definite D call. Germline V gene sequence: CDR1 SNHLY, CDR2 FYNNEI. Trimming stripped 1 base from V and 8 bases from J, with 11 bases between. This CDR3 has 13 amino acids. CDR3 residues: CASSEVPGGGYTF. The CDR3 DNA sequence: TGTGCCAGCAGTGAAGTTCCTGGCGGAGGCTACACCTTC.

This clonotype was observed at least ten times. J is TRBJ1-1 and V is TRBV7-9; D is ambiguous. The CDR3 sequence is 15 residues long. V lost 1 base and J 3 bases, leaving 12 bases between the germline ends. The germline gives CDR1 SEHNR, CDR2 FQNEAQ (reference sequence). CDR3 loop: CASSLVWGSDTEAFF. For the CDR3, the DNA is TGTGCCAGCAGCTTAGTCTGGGGTTCAGACACTGAAGCTTTCTTT.

This clonotype was counted at least ten times. The chain carries TRBV7-6 and TRBJ2-7; D might be TRBD2 (5 bases). The V gene lost 4 bases and the J gene lost 3 bases, with 13 bases spanning the gap. Germline loops: CDR1 SGHVS, CDR2 FNYEAQ. The CDR3 is 14 residues long. The CDR3 loop is CASSSKAGDYEQYF. DNA of the CDR3: TGTGCCAGCAGCTCCAAAGCCGGGGACTACGAGCAGTACTTC.

The chain recombines TRBV28 with TRBJ1-5; D is unclear. The germline CDR1 and CDR2 sequences are MDHEN and SYDVKM. Trimming removed 5 bases at V and 1 base at J, with 9 bases between. The CDR3 is made up of 14 amino acids. The CDR3 protein is CASSRGRSNQPQHF. In DNA form, the CDR3 reads TGTGCCAGCAGTCGCGGACGGAGCAATCAGCCCCAGCATTTT.

This clonotype was seen ten or more times. The chain combines TRBV28 with TRBJ2-7; 8 bases align to TRBD1. The trim removed 6 bases at V and 3 bases at J, leaving 28 bases unmatched. The CDR3 consists of 21 residues. Looked up from germline, CDR1 is MDHEN and CDR2 is SYDVKM. The CDR3 sequence: CASRGTGQVRSYRTILYEQYF. The CDR3 DNA reads as TGTGCCAGCAGGGGAACGGGACAGGTGCGAAGTTATCGAACTATCCTCTACGAGCAGTACTTC. The whole variable domain, remainder taken from reference TRBV28 and TRBJ2-7, is DVKVTQSSRYLVKRTGEKVFLECVQDMDHENMFWYRQDPGLGLRLIYFSYDVKMKEKGDIPEGYSVSREKKERFSLILESASTNQTSMYLCASRGTGQVRSYRTILYEQYFGPGTRLTVT.

This clonotype was picked up many times. The J gene is TRBJ1-6, the V gene TRBV28; D unresolved. Germline assignment: CDR1 MDHEN and CDR2 SYDVKM. Deletions cut 3 bases from V and 0 bases from J, with 9 bases between. The CDR3 is 16 amino acids. CDR3 sequence: CASSLRGSSYNSPLHF. The CDR3 DNA reads TGTGCCAGCAGTTTGAGAGGGAGCTCCTATAATTCACCCCTCCACTTT.

This clonotype has a count of ten or more. The chain has TRBV20-1 and TRBJ2-3, with a tentative D call TRBD2 (7 bases). The germline V gene has CDR1 DFQATT and CDR2 SNEGSKA (reference sequence). CDR3 length: 14 amino acids. The ends were cut back, 2 bases at V and 1 base at J, with 10 bases in the middle. This CDR3 is CSARKGGGTDTQYF. For the CDR3, the DNA is TGCAGTGCTAGAAAGGGGGGGGGCACAGATACGCAGTATTTT.

This clonotype was counted at least ten times. The genes are TRBV20-1 and TRBJ1-2; 7 nucleotides agree with TRBD1. Looked up from germline, CDR1 is DFQATT and CDR2 is SNEGSKA (reference sequence). V was pared by 1 base and J by 7 bases, with 6 bases of the junction left unmatched. CDR3 length: 13 amino acids. The CDR3 sequence: CSARGSRGLGYTF. CDR3 DNA sequence: TGCAGTGCTAGAGGATCAAGGGGGCTTGGCTACACCTTC.

The chain uses TRBV6-1 and TRBJ1-1, with a tentative D call TRBD1 (6 bases). The CDR3 loop spans 14 amino acids. The germline V and J ends were trimmed by 7 bases and 6 bases, with 18 bases remaining between them. Germline CDR1 MNHNS, CDR2 SASEGT. The chain's CDR3 is CASIWEGGYAEAFF. CDR3 DNA: TGTGCCAGCATCTGGGAGGGGGGGTACGCTGAAGCTTTCTTT.

This clonotype is medium-sized. The chain couples TRBV7-2 to TRBJ2-2; 16 bases agree with TRBD2. Germline V gives CDR1 SGHTA, CDR2 FQGNSA. The CDR3 loop spans 19 amino acids. The V and J ends lost 0 bases and 3 bases, in that order; junction bases with no gene match: 4. The DNA of the CDR3 is TGTGCCAGCAGCTTAGCGCCGGGACTAGCGGGAGGGGACACCGGGGAGCTGTTTTTT. Translated: CASSLAPGLAGGDTGELFF.

Within the sample, this clonotype is medium-sized. The chain carries TRBV3-1 and TRBJ1-3; D is possibly TRBD1 (6 bases). V lost 6 bases to trimming and J lost 3 bases, with 12 bases between them. The V gene's germline CDR1 is LGHDT and CDR2 YNNKEL (reference sequence). CDR3 length equals 14 residues. The CDR3 loop reads CASSQRTVGNTIYF. CDR3 in DNA: TGTGCCAGCAGTCAAAGGACAGTTGGAAACACCATATATTTT.

This clonotype was seen ten or more times. The rearrangement links TRBV20-1 to TRBJ2-3; TRBD2 aligns across 13 bases. The CDR3 runs 15 residues. Unmatched junction bases numbered 9, after V lost 6 bases and J lost 6 bases. Germline V gene sequence: CDR1 DFQATT, CDR2 SNEGSKA (reference sequence). The CDR3 nucleotides read TGCAGTGCCCCCATTGGGACTAGCGGGGCGGATACGCAGTATTTT. This encodes CSAPIGTSGADTQYF.

This chain links TRBV20-1 with TRBJ2-7; 8 positions agree with TRBD2. V lost 8 bases and J lost 4; bases outside the gene matches: 13. Germline V gene data show CDR1 as DFQATT and CDR2 as SNEGSKA (reference sequence). This CDR3 is 14 amino acids long. The CDR3 region has the DNA TGCAGTCTAGGGGCAGGGACTAGTCCGTACGAGCAGTACTTC. The encoded protein is CSLGAGTSPYEQYF.

This clonotype rates as medium-sized. This chain connects TRBV6-6 to TRBJ2-7, with D uncertain. The CDR3 sequence is 14 residues long. Trimming took off 3 bases at V and 0 bases at J, with 9 bases between the two ends. Germline CDR1 is MNHNY and CDR2 is SVGAGI (reference sequence). CDR3 sequence: CASSYGLGSYEQYF. The CDR3 nucleotides read TGTGCCAGCAGTTATGGATTAGGCTCCTACGAGCAGTACTTC.

This clonotype is medium-sized. The V gene is TRBV5-1, the J gene TRBJ2-1; unclear D gene. Germline lookup yields CDR1 SGHRS and CDR2 YFSETQ. The CDR3 consists of 13 residues. V lost 0 bases and J 5 bases, leaving 6 bases between the germline ends. As DNA, the CDR3 is TGCGCCAGCAGCTTGGCCATGGACAATGAGCAGTTCTTC. It translates to CASSLAMDNEQFF.

At least ten counts were recorded for this clonotype. This chain links TRBV3-1 with TRBJ1-6; TRBD1 is a possible D gene (5 bases). CDR1 is LGHDT, CDR2 YNNKEL, per germline (reference sequence). The V end lost 3 bases, the J end lost 6 bases, and 6 bases lay between the germline ends. The CDR3 loop spans 13 amino acids. Written as DNA, the CDR3 is TGTGCCAGCAGCCAGGGGACTAATTCACCCCTCCACTTT. It codes for CASSQGTNSPLHF.

This clonotype was recorded many times. The genes are TRBV5-6 and TRBJ1-4; 10 nucleotides match TRBD1. The CDR3 is 15 amino acids. With V trimmed by 4 bases and J by 7 bases, 7 bases remained unmatched. The germline CDR1 and CDR2 sequences are SGHDT and YYEEEE. DNA of the CDR3: TGTGCCAGCAGCGAGAGGACAGGGGGGATTGAAAAACTGTTTTTT. Its translation is CASSERTGGIEKLFF.

This clonotype was detected ten times or more. This chain uses TRBV6-4 with TRBJ2-2; the D gene is possibly TRBD1 (6 bases). The V gene's germline CDR1 is MRHNA and CDR2 SNTAGT. V lost 6 bases, J lost 7 bases, and 12 bases lay in between. There are 13 residues in the CDR3. DNA of the CDR3: TGTGCCAGCAGCCAGGGGTTTTTCGGGGAGCTGTTTTTT. Translating it yields CASSQGFFGELFF.

This clonotype occurred a few times. The V and J genes are TRBV28 and TRBJ2-7; D call uncertain. Germline V CDR1 and CDR2: MDHEN, SYDVKM. There are 11 residues in the CDR3. Trimming left V 5 bases short and J 4 bases short, with 6 bases between. The CDR3 is CASSERYEQYF. The CDR3 bases are TGTGCCAGCAGTGAGAGATACGAGCAGTACTTC.

This clonotype was detected many times. The V call is TRBV25-1, the J call TRBJ2-5; D is perhaps TRBD1 (6 bases). CDR1 MGHDK and CDR2 SYGVNS come from the germline V gene. V was clipped by 2 bases and J by 5 bases, with 15 bases between them. The CDR3 has 15 residues. The DNA for the CDR3 is TGTGCCAGCAGTGAAATGGGGGCTCGTCAGGAGACCCAGTACTTC. Protein sequence: CASSEMGARQETQYF.

The chain joins TRBV27 to TRBJ2-7; 9 bases map to TRBD2. Germline V gives CDR1 MNHEY, CDR2 SMNVEV (reference sequence). The CDR3 sequence is 15 residues long. Trimming cost V 9 bases and J 0 bases; bases outside gene matches: 9. For the CDR3, the DNA is TGTGCCAGTACTATAGCGGGAGACCACTCCTACGAGCAGTACTTC. As protein: CASTIAGDHSYEQYF.

This clonotype is medium-sized by share. The chain recombines TRBV7-6 with TRBJ1-4, with TRBD1 matching over 10 bases. This CDR3 contains 17 residues. V shed 4 bases and J 5 bases; nucleotides not matched to a gene: 10. The germline CDR1 and CDR2 sequences are SGHVS and FNYEAQ. In DNA, the CDR3 is TGTGCCAGCAGCTCGGCCAAGGACAGGGGGTCAAATGAAAAACTGTTTTTT. It encodes CASSSAKDRGSNEKLFF.

By proportion, this clonotype is medium-sized. The chain carries TRBV29-1 and TRBJ2-3; TRBD1 might be the D (5 bases). In germline, CDR1 is SQVTM, CDR2 ANQGSEA. Trimming stripped 1 base from V and 1 base from J, with 6 bases between. This CDR3 spans 13 amino acids. In DNA, the CDR3 is TGCAGCGTTGAAGTACAGGGCACAGATACGCAGTATTTT. Translated, it gives CSVEVQGTDTQYF.

This clonotype was seen at least ten times. The chain joins TRBV9 to TRBJ2-2; 9 positions agree with TRBD2. Germline CDR1 SGDLS, CDR2 YYNGEE. CDR3 length equals 16 residues. With 4 bases clipped from V and 5 bases from J, the junction kept 9 bases outside the gene matches. CDR3 in DNA: TGTGCCAGCAGCCCCCTAGCGGGATTTGGGACCGGGGAGCTGTTTTTT. Its translation is CASSPLAGFGTGELFF.

By its share, this clonotype is medium-sized. The DNA of the CDR3 is TGTGCCACCAGCAGAGATGGTGGAGGGATCGACGAGCAGTACTTC. It translates to CATSRDGGGIDEQYF. J is TRBJ2-7 and V is TRBV15; a possible D gene is TRBD2 (6 bases). The CDR3 sequence is 15 residues long. Trimming took off 0 bases at V and 5 bases at J, with 14 bases between the two ends. Germline assignment: CDR1 LNHNV and CDR2 YYDKDF (reference sequence).

This clonotype qualifies as medium-sized. V usage is TRBV28 and J usage is TRBJ1-1; D unresolved. The CDR3 spans 11 residues. Trimming removed 8 bases at V and 11 bases at J, with 15 bases between. Germline CDR1 reads MDHEN; CDR2 reads SYDVKM. The DNA of the CDR3 is TGTGCCAGCGATGGGCCGGGCGGGGCTTTCTTT. Translated: CASDGPGGAFF.

This clonotype came up many times. One junction end disagrees with the germline gene, perhaps due to a read error. The chain uses TRBV7-9 and TRBJ2-1, with 10 bases identical to TRBD2. This CDR3 is 13 amino acids long. CDR1 is SEHNR and CDR2 is FQNEAQ in the germline V gene (reference sequence). CDR3 residues: CASSLAGVNEQFF. The CDR3 DNA reads as TGTGCCAGCAGCCTAGCGGGAGTTAATGAGCAGTTCTTC.

The chain combines TRBV10-3 with TRBJ2-5; a weak D match, TRBD2 (6 bases). Germline CDR1 and CDR2: ENHRY and SYGVKD. The CDR3 extends over 13 amino acids. Trimming stripped 10 bases from V and 0 bases from J, with 12 bases between. The CDR3 nucleotides read TGTGCCACCTCCCCGGGAGACCAAGAGACCCAGTACTTC. Protein sequence: CATSPGDQETQYF.

Comments on this clonotype: Relative to the germline gene, one junction end is altered; a read error may explain this. This chain links TRBV6-6 with TRBJ2-3; tentatively, D is TRBD2 (5 bases). The CDR3 is 11 amino acids. Germline loops: CDR1 MNHNY, CDR2 SVGAGI (reference sequence). CDR3 region: CASKDCLPGDF. The CDR3 DNA follows: TGTGCCAGCAAGGACTGTCTCCCCGGTGATTTT.